Below are 5 T cell receptor beta chains sequenced from a single sample in a study of molecular identifiers for immune sequencing clone quantification. TCRdb recomputed calls from the PCR reads with MiXCR, one row per CDR3 protein. The sample has tens of thousands of distinct CDR3 sequences; 15% to 20% are singletons. Input material: naive CD8+ T cells from blood, with Jurkat cell RNA spiked in. The subset was: FACS-sorted CD8+CD4-CCR7+CD45RA+ naive T cells. The origin of the receptors is a human donor in good health. Some libraries in this study had Jurkat cell RNA spiked in.

This clonotype has a count of ten or more. The rearrangement links TRBV7-9 to TRBJ2-7; 8 positions agree with TRBD2. Germline lookup yields CDR1 SEHNR and CDR2 FQNEAQ (reference sequence). The junction had 5 bases not matched to a gene; V was cut back by 4 bases and J by 3 bases. The CDR3 spans 14 residues. The CDR3 coding sequence is TGTGCCAGCAGCTCCTCCGGGACTAGCTACGAGCAGTACTTC. Protein sequence: CASSSSGTSYEQYF. Full variable domain (outside the CDR3, taken from reference TRBV7-9 and TRBJ2-7): DTGVSQNPRHKITKRGQNVTFRCDPISEHNRLYWYRQTLGQGPEFLTYFQNEAQLEKSRLLSDRFSAERPKGSFSTLEIQRTEQGDSAMYLCASSSSGTSYEQYFGPGTRLTVT.

This clonotype was seen repeatedly, ten times or more. This rearrangement joins TRBV4-1 to TRBJ2-2, with 9 bases matching TRBD2. This CDR3 is built from 16 residues. The germline gives CDR1 MGHRA, CDR2 YSYEKL. With 1 base clipped from V and 4 bases from J, the junction kept 4 bases outside the gene matches. In DNA form, the CDR3 reads TGCGCCAGCAGCCAAGGACTAGCGGAAGTCACCGGGGAGCTGTTTTTT. Protein sequence: CASSQGLAEVTGELFF.

Comment on this clonotype: A much larger clone lies a single base off, so this may be a read error. This sequence joins TRBV4-3 and TRBJ2-7; D not resolved. CDR3 length: 15 residues. Germline loops: CDR1 LGHNA, CDR2 YSLEER. The CDR3 spells CASGQDRLTWDEQYF. Written as DNA, the CDR3 is TGCGCCAGCGGCCAAGATCGCCTTACCTGGGACGAGCAGTACTTC.

This clonotype has ten or more counts. V and J are TRBV15 and TRBJ1-3; D remains unclear. CDR1 is LNHNV and CDR2 is YYDKDF in the germline V gene (reference sequence). The CDR3 is made up of 14 amino acids. V lost 0 bases, J lost 3 bases, and 6 bases lay in between. As DNA, the CDR3 is TGTGCCACCAGCAGAGATCGCAGTGGAAACACCATATATTTT. Residues: CATSRDRSGNTIYF.

This clonotype was counted at least ten times. The chain carries TRBV7-9 and TRBJ2-7; TRBD1 agrees at 9 bases. The V gene end was trimmed by 1 base and the J gene end by 2 bases; junction bases not matched to a gene: 0. The CDR3 loop spans 14 amino acids. Germline V gene data show CDR1 as SEHNR and CDR2 as FQNEAQ (reference sequence). The chain's CDR3 is CASSLGTGAYEQYF. In nucleotides, the CDR3 is TGTGCCAGCAGCTTAGGGACAGGGGCCTACGAGCAGTACTTC.